Given below is one T cell receptor (beta chain) in context. As yet, its antigen is unknown. These data originate in a study of T cell clones after liver transplantation. Data came from immunoSEQ multiplex PCR; TCRdb stores just in-frame clones and leaves some out. The sample includes more than 70,000 clones, roughly 80% seen only once; the top ten take 2.5% to 3.5%. Germline values: CDR1 LNHDA, CDR2 SQIVND (reference sequence). Trimming stripped 7 bases from V and 1 base from J, with 13 bases between. The CDR3 consists of 14 residues. Study-level findings and limits: Rather than being deleted, graft donor-reactive T cells may have moved into the graft.

The specimen was CD4+ T cells from blood, collected at the 22-month timepoint. This chain connects TRBV19 to TRBJ2-5; D possibly matches TRBD1 or TRBD2 (6 bases each). This sequence was found in a human patient who received a liver transplant. Some T cells may be supplied by the graft donor. The CDR3 spells CASTIGGSQETQYF. The CDR3 DNA reads TGTGCCAGTACCATAGGGGGGAGCCAAGAGACCCAGTACTTC. The entire variable domain, with the rest obtained from reference TRBV19 and TRBJ2-5, is as follows: DGGITQSPKYLFRKEGQNVTLSCEQNLNHDAMYWYRQDPGQGLRLIYYSQIVNDFQKGDIAEGYSVSREKKESFPLTVTSAQKNPTAFYLCASTIGGSQETQYFGPGTRLLVL.